This record covers a single T cell receptor (beta chain). Cohort allocation depended upon clinical history that participants reported. Recovery meant two consecutive negative NP/OP PCR tests, professional clearance, or resolved symptoms. The record originates from a study of blood T cell repertoires in COVID-19. Across the study: From T cells, B-cell-depleted T cells, or PBMCs came the material, which was cDNA or gDNA.

Germline values: CDR1 SGHKS, CDR2 YYEKEE (reference sequence). After removal of 0 bases from V and 1 base from J, the junction contained 4 bases not matched to a gene. The CDR3 has 16 amino acids. The method was immunoSEQ multiplex PCR; TCRdb's version includes in-frame clones alone and lacks a portion of them. Of 300,000 to 400,000 clones in the sample, more than 75% were seen once. This clonotype was sampled from a woman between 18 and 30 years old who had recovered from COVID-19. What was sequenced was PBMCs or T cells enriched from blood (not recorded which). The V and J genes are TRBV5-5 and TRBJ1-1; 9 bases agree with TRBD1. The CDR3 sequence is CASSLAGQGPNTEAFF. The CDR3 DNA reads as TGTGCCAGCAGCTTGGCCGGACAGGGGCCGAACACTGAAGCTTTCTTT.